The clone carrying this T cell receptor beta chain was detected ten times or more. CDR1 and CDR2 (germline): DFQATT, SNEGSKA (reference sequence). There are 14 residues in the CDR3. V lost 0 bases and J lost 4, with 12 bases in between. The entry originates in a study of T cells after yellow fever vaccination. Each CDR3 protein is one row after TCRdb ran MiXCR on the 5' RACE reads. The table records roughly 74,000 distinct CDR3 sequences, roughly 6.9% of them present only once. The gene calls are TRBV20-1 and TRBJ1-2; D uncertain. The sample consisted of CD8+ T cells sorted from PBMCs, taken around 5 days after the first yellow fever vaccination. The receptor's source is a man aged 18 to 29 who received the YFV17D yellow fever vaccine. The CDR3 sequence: CSARDPLSGYGYTF. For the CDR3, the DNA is TGCAGTGCTAGAGATCCGTTGAGTGGCTATGGCTACACCTTC.